This TCR beta chain was captured by sequencing in a study of T cells in pancreatic ductal adenocarcinoma. Broader study findings: The resected cohort was biased toward the minority with early-stage disease. Tumor samples had fewer productive templates and around 7.2-fold fewer unique clonotypes than blood. Comparisons of tumor and blood clonality may show falsely lower tumor diversity.

Selected pancreatic ductal adenocarcinoma patients had undergone surgery without neoadjuvant therapy. As regards this clone: The antigen is undetermined.

Assay: immunoSEQ multiplex PCR; the TCRdb copy retains only in-frame clones and omits some. The sample contains around 100,000 clones, 90% to 95% of which appear only once. The sequence came from a human donor with pancreatic ductal adenocarcinoma. The specimen sequenced was PBMCs.

The CDR3 here is CASKSKATRAISDTQYF. Here the CDR3 DNA reads TGCGCCAGCAAATCCAAAGCGACTAGGGCAATTTCGGATACGCAGTATTTT. V usage is TRBV5-1 and J usage is TRBJ2-3; tentative D call: TRBD2 (6 bases). CDR1 and CDR2 from the germline V gene are SGHRS and YFSETQ. V lost 6 bases, J lost 6 bases, and 26 bases lay in between. CDR3 size: 17 residues.